These T cell receptor beta chains were read from a single sample in a study of T cell responses to AZD1222 COVID-19 vaccine. Produced via immunoSEQ multiplex PCR; TCRdb's table is partial and in-frame only. The repertoire holds roughly 190,000 clones, with approximately 93% as singletons. Sample: peripheral blood, taken on day 0 of AZD1222 vaccination. The receptors here all came from an adult in good health. Both conserved end residues are trimmed from each CDR3. The D gene is left open where the match is weak.

D gene	V gene	J gene	CDR3 protein
.	TRBV18	TRBJ1-2	ASSTQGEERGGYT
.	TRBV6-1	TRBJ1-5	ASSERGPNQPQH
.	TRBV4-2	TRBJ2-3	ASSLGGDTDTQY
.	TRBV5-1	TRBJ2-1	ASSWDTSADSYNEQF
.	TRBV30	TRBJ1-3	ACKGAYSGNTIY
TRBD1	TRBV7-9	TRBJ1-4	ASSLGGDSLFNEKLF
.	TRBV5-5	TRBJ1-1	ASSTTGLRGTEAF
TRBD1	TRBV7-9	TRBJ2-1	ASSAGQGAPNEQF
TRBD2	TRBV5-1	TRBJ2-3	ASSLASSGKADTQY
TRBD1	TRBV2	TRBJ1-2	ASSGDQGENYGYT
.	TRBV20-1	TRBJ1-5	SAGGSWQPQH
TRBD1	TRBV29-1	TRBJ1-4	SARQGAGEKLF
.	TRBV5-6	TRBJ2-7	ASSPTGGPSYEQY
.	TRBV7-2	TRBJ2-7	ASSLDGTPSSEQY
.	TRBV20-1	TRBJ2-7	SASKPPTIYEQY
TRBD1	TRBV29-1	TRBJ1-2	SVVGDRGNYGYT
.	TRBV7-6	TRBJ2-1	ASSFATNEQF
.	TRBV5-4	TRBJ2-5	ASSLGTRQETQY
.	TRBV13	TRBJ1-2	ASSLGTAPNYGYT
.	TRBV5-4	TRBJ2-1	ASSERQGAPYNEQF
.	TRBV9	TRBJ1-4	ASSAPGTEYEKLF
.	TRBV6-2/TRBV6-3	TRBJ1-5	ASSPTVNQPQH
.	TRBV19	TRBJ1-5	ASGNRANLNQPQH
.	TRBV3-1/TRBV3-2	TRBJ1-5	ASSQASEQPQH
TRBD1	TRBV4-1	TRBJ1-1	ASSQEGGGLNTEAF
.	TRBV20-1	TRBJ1-2	SASIGKVNGYT
.	TRBV6-6	TRBJ2-1	ASKEQVYNEQF
.	TRBV10-3	TRBJ1-3	AISGQGHSGNTIY
.	TRBV5-4	TRBJ2-1	ASSLGGRSSYNEQF
.	TRBV27	TRBJ1-5	ASSLSAGQHQPQH
.	TRBV27	TRBJ1-2	ASRATGRRSGYT
.	TRBV28	TRBJ1-5	ASSLGSSNQPQH
.	TRBV3-1/TRBV3-2	TRBJ1-1	ASSPPRARATEAF
TRBD2	TRBV5-1	TRBJ2-1	ASSLEVAGDNEQF
.	TRBV5-6	TRBJ1-6	ASSPASTSYNSPLH
.	TRBV12-3/TRBV12-4	TRBJ1-1	ASTRTEAF
.	TRBV29-1	TRBJ1-1	SVGFQGTEAF
TRBD1	TRBV7-2	TRBJ1-5	ASSFKTGSYSNQPQH
TRBD2	TRBV7-8	TRBJ2-3	ASSLVYLAGALFNLTDTQY
TRBD1	TRBV28	TRBJ1-5	ASSSWTGASLSQPQH
.	TRBV14	TRBJ1-1	ASSQAWTQNTEAF
.	TRBV11-2	TRBJ1-1	ASSVIPGQDTEAF
.	TRBV19	TRBJ1-2	ASGWGTGYGYT
.	TRBV11-3	TRBJ1-1	ASSTSGANTEAF
.	TRBV5-6	TRBJ2-1	ASSALRPLNNEQF